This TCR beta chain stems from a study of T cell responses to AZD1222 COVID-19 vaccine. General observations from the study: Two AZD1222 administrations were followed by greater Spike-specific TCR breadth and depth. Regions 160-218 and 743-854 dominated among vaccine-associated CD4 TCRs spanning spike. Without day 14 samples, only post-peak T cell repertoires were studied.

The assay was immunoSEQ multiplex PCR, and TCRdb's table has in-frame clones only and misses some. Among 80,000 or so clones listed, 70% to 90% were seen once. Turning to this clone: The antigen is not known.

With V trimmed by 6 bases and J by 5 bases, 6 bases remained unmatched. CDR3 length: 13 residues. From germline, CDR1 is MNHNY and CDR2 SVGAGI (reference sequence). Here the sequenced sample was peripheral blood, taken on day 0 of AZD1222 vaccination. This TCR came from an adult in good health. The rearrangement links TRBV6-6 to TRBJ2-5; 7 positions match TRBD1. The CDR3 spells CASRSNRGETQYF. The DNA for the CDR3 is TGTGCCAGCAGATCCAACAGGGGCGAGACCCAGTACTTC.